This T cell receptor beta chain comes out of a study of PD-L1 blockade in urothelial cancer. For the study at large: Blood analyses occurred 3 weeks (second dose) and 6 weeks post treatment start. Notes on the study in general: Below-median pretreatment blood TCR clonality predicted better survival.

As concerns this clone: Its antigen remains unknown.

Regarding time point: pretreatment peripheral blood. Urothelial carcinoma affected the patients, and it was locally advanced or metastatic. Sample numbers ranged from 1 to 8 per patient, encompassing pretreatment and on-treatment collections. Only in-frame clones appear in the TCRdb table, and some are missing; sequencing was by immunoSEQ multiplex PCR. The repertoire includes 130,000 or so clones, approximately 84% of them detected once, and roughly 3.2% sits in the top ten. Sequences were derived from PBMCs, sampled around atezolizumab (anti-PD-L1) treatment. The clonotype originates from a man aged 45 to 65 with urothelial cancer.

The CDR3 sequence: CASSTQGVGYEQYF. The DNA of the CDR3 is TGTGCCAGCAGTACACAGGGGGTTGGCTACGAGCAGTACTTC. This chain connects TRBV2 to TRBJ2-7, with 8 bases matching TRBD1. Germline V gene data show CDR1 as SNHLY and CDR2 as FYNNEI. The trim removed 5 bases at V and 3 bases at J, leaving 6 bases unmatched. The CDR3 sequence is 14 residues long.